This T cell receptor beta chain was profiled in a study of Ad26.COV2.S vaccination and SARS-CoV-2 variants. About the study: Donor allocation was to the COV1001 Ad26.COV2.S trial arm. Recipients of Ad26.COV2.S got it intramuscularly, once or twice 56 days apart.

Trimming removed 0 bases from V and 5 bases from J; junction bases left unmatched: 11. CDR3 length: 17 residues. Per germline, CDR1 MNHEY and CDR2 SVGEGT. The method was immunoSEQ multiplex PCR; TCRdb's version includes in-frame clones alone and lacks a portion of them. The sample records approximately 410,000 clones, over 80% being singletons. Specified treatment: approximately 18 received Ad26.COV2.S at low or high dose, single or two shots; about 5 received placebo; per-sample allocation not given. Day 63 after the first vaccine or placebo injection was the time point for sampling. A Boston adult aged 18-55 years was the donor. Its platform was an Ad26 vector, and its expressed antigen was Wuhan-strain SARS-CoV-2 spike.

The starting material was peripheral blood, obtained in a trial of Ad26.COV2.S vaccine versus placebo. This chain connects TRBV6-2 or TRBV6-3 to TRBJ1-1; 8 bases agree with TRBD1. The receptor was isolated from a person between 18 and 65 years old who received the Ad26.COV2.S COVID-19 vaccine or a placebo. The CDR3 here is CASSYSREARGRTEAFF. The CDR3 DNA reads as TGTGCCAGCAGTTACTCGAGAGAAGCCAGGGGGCGAACTGAAGCTTTCTTT.